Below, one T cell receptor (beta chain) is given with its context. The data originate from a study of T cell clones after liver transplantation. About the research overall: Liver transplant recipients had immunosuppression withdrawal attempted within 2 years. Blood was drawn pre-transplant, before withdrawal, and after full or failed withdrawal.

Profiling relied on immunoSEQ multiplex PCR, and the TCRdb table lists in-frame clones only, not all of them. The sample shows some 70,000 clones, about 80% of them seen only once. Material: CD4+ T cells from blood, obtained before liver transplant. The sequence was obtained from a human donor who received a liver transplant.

The CDR3 here is CASSLAVGEGEDIQYF. DNA of the CDR3: TGCGCCAGCAGCTTGGCCGTGGGCGAAGGGGAAGACATTCAGTACTTC. This rearrangement joins TRBV5-1 to TRBJ2-4, with TRBD1 as a possible D gene (5 bases). The CDR3 length is 16 residues. V was trimmed by 0 bases and J by 8 bases, leaving 18 bases between them. Germline values: CDR1 SGHRS, CDR2 YFSETQ.